This T cell receptor (beta chain) appears in the sequencing data of a study of preoperative IRX-2 immunotherapy in early breast cancer. CDR3 length equals 14 residues. Germline values: CDR1 LNHDA, CDR2 SQIVND (reference sequence). V gave up 10 bases and J gave up 3 bases; unmatched junction bases: 10. Profiled with immunoSEQ multiplex PCR; TCRdb holds only in-frame clones, not every one. The sample lists roughly 99,000 clones, around 86% occurring once. Treatment defined: preoperative locoregional IRX-2 cytokine immunotherapy. Patients received preoperative, locoregional IRX-2 cytokine immunotherapy in a phase Ib study.

The sequence derives from a human donor with breast cancer. Sample: tumor tissue, taken after IRX-2 immunotherapy. V and J are TRBV19 and TRBJ2-3; 7 bases line up with TRBD2. The CDR3 bases are TGTGCCATCCGAGCGGGGTGGGGAACAGATACGCAGTATTTT. This translates into CAIRAGWGTDTQYF. Looking up the rest from reference TRBV19 and TRBJ2-3 gives the full variable domain: DGGITQSPKYLFRKEGQNVTLSCEQNLNHDAMYWYRQDPGQGLRLIYYSQIVNDFQKGDIAEGYSVSREKKESFPLTVTSAQKNPTAFYLCAIRAGWGTDTQYFGPGTRLTVL.